Below, 19 T cell receptor beta chains from the same sample are listed, as sequenced in a study of T cell responses to AZD1222 COVID-19 vaccine. The repertoire was sequenced with immunoSEQ multiplex PCR; TCRdb's copy has only in-frame clones and lacks some. The data contain some 250,000 clones, 90% to 95% of them singletons. This sample comprised peripheral blood, obtained 28 days after the second AZD1222 dose. The receptors were sampled from an adult who received the AZD1222 COVID-19 vaccine.

CDR3 DNA: TGTGCCACCAGACAGGGGGGGGATCAGCCCCAGCATTTT. Residues: CATRQGGDQPQHF. The chain links TRBV24-1 to TRBJ1-5; 8 bases are a match to TRBD1. The CDR3 extends over 13 amino acids. Germline V gene lookup returns CDR1 KGHDR and CDR2 SFDVKD. Trimming removed 7 bases from V and 5 bases from J; junction bases left unmatched: 3.

This clone was observed a few times. The rearrangement uses TRBV23-1 and TRBJ2-3; 9 bases map to TRBD1. TRBV23-1 is assigned to the ORF class and has an uncertain function. Trimming took 2 bases from V and 3 from J; bases not matched to a gene: 3. This CDR3 has 15 residues. The CDR3 nucleotides read TGCGCCAGCAGTCAACCCGGACAGGGGACAGATACGCAGTATTTT. It translates to CASSQPGQGTDTQYF.

V and J are TRBV5-5 and TRBJ2-1; 8 bases are shared with TRBD2. CDR3 size: 14 residues. Unmatched junction bases numbered 5, after V lost 2 bases and J lost 7 bases. The germline gives CDR1 SGHKS, CDR2 YYEKEE (reference sequence). CDR3 DNA: TGTGCCAGCAGCTTCGGACTAGCTCAAAATGAGCAGTTCTTC. Translated, it gives CASSFGLAQNEQFF.

CDR3 loop: CASRTEQVQGQPQHF. The CDR3 DNA reads TGTGCCAGCAGGACGGAACAGGTACAGGGTCAGCCCCAGCATTTT. The V and J genes are TRBV28 and TRBJ1-5; D possibly corresponds to TRBD1 (6 bases). Germline V CDR1 and CDR2: MDHEN, SYDVKM. V lost 6 bases and J 6 bases, leaving 18 bases between the germline ends. The CDR3 has 15 residues.

V gene TRBV7-8 combines with J gene TRBJ2-1, with 7 positions matching TRBD2. The V gene end was trimmed by 1 base and the J gene end by 5 bases; junction bases not matched to a gene: 5. The CDR3 runs 15 residues. CDR1 is SGHVS, CDR2 FQNEAQ, per germline. CDR3: CASSLGRGGDNEQFF. In DNA, the CDR3 is TGTGCCAGCAGCTTAGGGAGGGGAGGGGACAATGAGCAGTTCTTC.

The chain has TRBV5-1 and TRBJ1-4; D is uncertain. Trimming stripped 7 bases from V and 0 bases from J, with 10 bases between. This CDR3 has 14 amino acids. Germline-derived CDR1 and CDR2 are SGHRS and YFSETQ. The CDR3: CASAAGSTNEKLFF. The CDR3 DNA reads TGCGCCAGCGCTGCAGGTTCAACTAATGAAAAACTGTTTTTT.

V is TRBV6-2 or TRBV6-3 and J is TRBJ2-3; the D gene is possibly TRBD1 (5 bases). Germline V gene lookup returns CDR1 MNHEY and CDR2 SVGEGT. V was pared by 3 bases and J by 5 bases, with 12 bases between. The CDR3 loop spans 14 amino acids. Written as DNA, the CDR3 is TGTGCCAGCAGTTATAGGGGATGGGGAGATACGCAGTATTTT. Its translation is CASSYRGWGDTQYF.

V is TRBV4-2 and J is TRBJ2-2; TRBD1 agrees at 7 bases. The CDR3 is made up of 18 amino acids. With 4 bases clipped from V and 0 bases from J, the junction kept 11 bases outside the gene matches. Per the germline V gene, CDR1 is LGHNA and CDR2 is YNFKEQ. CDR3 sequence: CASSPFRGNLPNTGELFF. CDR3 in DNA: TGTGCCAGCAGCCCGTTCAGGGGGAACTTACCGAACACCGGGGAGCTGTTTTTT.

The V gene is TRBV5-4, the J gene TRBJ1-5, with a possible D match to TRBD1 (5 bases). CDR3 length equals 15 residues. The V and J ends lost 4 bases and 0 bases respectively, with 11 bases between them. CDR1 SGHNT and CDR2 YYREEE come from the germline V gene (reference sequence). The CDR3 loop is CASSPGPVSNQPQHF. The CDR3 bases are TGTGCCAGCAGCCCGGGGCCGGTTAGCAATCAGCCCCAGCATTTT. Together with reference TRBV5-4 and TRBJ1-5, the CDR3 gives the full variable domain: ETGVTQSPTHLIKTRGQQVTLRCSSQSGHNTVSWYQQALGQGPQFIFQYYREEENGRGNFPPRFSGLQFPNYSSELNVNALELDDSALYLCASSPGPVSNQPQHFGDGTRLSIL.

DNA for the CDR3: TGTGCCAGCAGTGTATCCTCGGCAGGCTTACAGGAAAAACTGTTTTTT. Translated: CASSVSSAGLQEKLFF. This chain links TRBV6-1 with TRBJ1-4; the D is unclear. V gave up 4 bases and J gave up 8 bases, with 20 bases separating them. CDR1 and CDR2 (germline): MNHNS, SASEGT. CDR3 length: 16 residues.

The rearrangement joins TRBV6-4 to TRBJ2-3, with 9 bases aligning to TRBD2. The CDR3 is made up of 18 amino acids. The trim removed 1 base at V and 2 bases at J, leaving 10 bases unmatched. Germline CDR1 is MRHNA and CDR2 is SNTAGT. In DNA form, the CDR3 reads TGTGCCAGCAGTGACTTCCCCCCCGGGACTAGCCCCACAGATACGCAGTATTTT. This translates into CASSDFPPGTSPTDTQYF.

The rearrangement links TRBV19 to TRBJ2-7; TRBD1 matches 8 bases. Germline trimming cut 4 bases from V and 7 bases from J; bases unmatched to any gene: 9. This CDR3 is built from 14 residues. The germline V gene has CDR1 LNHDA and CDR2 SQIVND (reference sequence). For the CDR3, the DNA is TGTGCCAGTAGTACACACAGGGGGTCAGAGGAGCAGTACTTC. Protein sequence: CASSTHRGSEEQYF.

This clone was seen a single time. CDR3 nucleotide sequence: TGTGCCAGCAGCCCCATTCTACTCCGGAGCAATCAGCCCCAGCATTTT. Translated: CASSPILLRSNQPQHF. This chain links TRBV7-3 with TRBJ1-5; D is undetermined. The CDR3 extends over 16 amino acids. V was pared by 5 bases and J by 1 base, with 15 bases between. Per the germline V gene, CDR1 is SGHTA and CDR2 is FQGTGA.

The chain uses TRBV27 and TRBJ1-1; a possible D gene is TRBD1 (5 bases). Germline V lookup: CDR1 MNHEY, CDR2 SMNVEV (reference sequence). Trimming removed 7 bases from V and 7 bases from J, with 19 bases in between. This CDR3 has 14 amino acids. DNA for the CDR3: TGTGCCAGCACCCACCGAGAGGGGCAAAGTGAAGCTTTCTTT. It is translated as CASTHREGQSEAFF.

The chain combines TRBV19 with TRBJ2-7, with D perhaps TRBD2 (5 bases). V gave up 4 bases and J gave up 5 bases, with 18 bases separating them. Per germline, CDR1 LNHDA and CDR2 SQIVND (reference sequence). The CDR3 loop spans 15 amino acids. The CDR3 sequence is CASSTGGPPGHEQYF. In DNA form, the CDR3 reads TGTGCCAGTAGTACCGGAGGCCCCCCCGGCCACGAGCAGTACTTC.

The chain has TRBV15 and TRBJ2-7; D not resolved. Germline V gene lookup returns CDR1 LNHNV and CDR2 YYDKDF (reference sequence). The CDR3 is 13 amino acids. V dropped 5 bases and J dropped 7 bases, with 15 bases sitting between them. CDR3 region: CATSPLNRREQYF. CDR3 bases: TGTGCCACCAGCCCGTTAAATCGAAGGGAGCAGTACTTC.

This chain links TRBV9 with TRBJ2-7, with 10 bases that match TRBD1. The V and J ends lost 4 bases and 6 bases, in that order; junction bases with no gene match: 7. CDR1 SGDLS and CDR2 YYNGEE come from the germline V gene. This CDR3 comprises 14 residues. This CDR3 reads CASSIRDRGSEQYF. The CDR3 nucleotides are TGTGCCAGCAGCATACGGGACAGGGGTTCCGAGCAGTACTTC.

The chain uses TRBV6-2 or TRBV6-3 and TRBJ1-5; possibly TRBD1 for D (5 bases). With 3 bases removed from V and 3 bases from J, the gap between germline ends came to 12 bases. The CDR3 extends over 15 amino acids. Germline V lookup: CDR1 MNHEY, CDR2 SVGEGT. The CDR3 here is CASSYSWGLNQPQHF. The CDR3 DNA reads TGTGCCAGCAGTTATTCATGGGGACTCAATCAGCCCCAGCATTTT.

V usage is TRBV9 and J usage is TRBJ1-4; possibly TRBD1 for D (6 bases). The germline gives CDR1 SGDLS, CDR2 YYNGEE. Trimming cost V 2 bases and J 7 bases, with 12 bases left between them. CDR3 length equals 14 residues. The CDR3 region is CASSVRGGGEKLFF. DNA for the CDR3: TGTGCCAGCAGCGTGAGGGGGGGCGGTGAAAAACTGTTTTTT.